A few counts support the clone carrying this TCR beta chain. These data are taken from a study of T cell repertoires in cytomegalovirus infection. TCRdb analysed the reads with MiXCR anew, one entry per CDR3 protein. The sample includes under 200,000 distinct CDR3 sequences, roughly 17% of them seen just once. CDR1 is SGHRS and CDR2 is YFSETQ in the germline V gene. This CDR3 spans 13 amino acids. V lost 6 bases and J lost 0, with 7 bases in between. Sequenced sample: CD8+ T cells from PBMCs. The TCR originated in a human donor in good health (CMV status not recorded). Some clones in this sample may be carry-over from other donors' samples. The rearrangement uses TRBV5-1 and TRBJ2-1; D unresolved. The CDR3 here is CASIGDSYNEQFF. CDR3 in DNA: TGCGCCAGCATTGGGGACTCCTACAATGAGCAGTTCTTC.